The 5 T cell receptor beta chains in this list originate from one sample, sequenced in a study of technical replicates of blood from a handful of donors. Method: immunoSEQ multiplex PCR; TCRdb's copy keeps in-frame clones and lacks some. The sample has about 63,000 clones; around nine tenths are singletons. Sample: PBMCs. The receptors derive from a human donor in good health. Some clones in this sample may be carry-over from other donors' samples.

This chain joins TRBV4-3 and TRBJ2-1, with no clear D. The CDR3 is 17 residues long. Trimming pared 1 base from V and 9 bases from J, leaving 22 bases between. Germline CDR1 is LGHNA and CDR2 is YSLEER. In DNA, the CDR3 is TGCGCCAGCAGCCAAGGGAACAGTATCCTCCCGGTTCCTGAGCAGTTCTTC. As protein: CASSQGNSILPVPEQFF.

The chain has TRBV6-1 and TRBJ2-6, with 7 bases aligning to TRBD2. The CDR3 totals 16 residues. J lost 3 bases, V lost 4 bases, and 6 bases had no gene match. Germline loops: CDR1 MNHNS, CDR2 SASEGT. The CDR3 reads CASSGGGGSGANVLTF. The CDR3 DNA reads TGTGCCAGCAGTGGGGGGGGAGGTAGTGGGGCCAACGTCCTGACTTTC.

The chain is built from TRBV25-1 and TRBJ2-7, with D possibly being TRBD2 (5 bases). The CDR3 length is 13 residues. V lost 2 bases, J lost 2 bases, and 7 bases lay in between. Germline CDR1 reads MGHDK; CDR2 reads SYGVNS. The CDR3: CASSEDGTYEQYF. As DNA, the CDR3 is TGTGCCAGCAGTGAAGACGGGACCTACGAGCAGTACTTC.

The V and J genes are TRBV19 and TRBJ2-5; D is unclear. CDR3 length: 15 residues. Trimming cost V 1 base and J 4 bases, with 13 bases left between them. Germline lookup yields CDR1 LNHDA and CDR2 SQIVND (reference sequence). The CDR3 reads CASSIGIQRGETQYF. The CDR3 DNA follows: TGTGCCAGTAGTATAGGGATCCAACGAGGAGAGACCCAGTACTTC.

The chain is built from TRBV5-8 and TRBJ2-2, with TRBD1 identical over 11 bases. This CDR3 has 18 amino acids. Losses at the gene ends were 4 bases for V and 0 bases for J; bases not matched to a gene: 8. CDR1 is SGHTS, CDR2 YDEGEE, per germline. The CDR3 DNA reads as TGTGCCAGCAGCAAAGCCGGGACAGGGGGAGCGAACACCGGGGAGCTGTTTTTT. Protein product: CASSKAGTGGANTGELFF.